The next 25 T cell receptor beta chains were all read from a single sample in a study of blood T cells in healthy people across ages. A J-beta primer mix and a sample-barcoded 5' primer were used in a second PCR of about 7 to 12 cycles. MiXCR was run by TCRdb on the 5' RACE reads, yielding one entry per CDR3 protein. The sample lists roughly 500,000 distinct CDR3 sequences, 24% occurring once. This sample also appeared in a second study, on T cells of mothers and their children.

The specimen was blood. The receptors shown here come from a boy aged 5-17 years in good health.

The gene calls are TRBV27 and TRBJ2-5, with a weak D call TRBD1 (5 bases). V gave up 4 bases and J gave up 1 base, with 10 bases separating them. The CDR3 spans 14 residues. CDR1 and CDR2 from the germline V gene are MNHEY and SMNVEV (reference sequence). For the CDR3, the DNA is TGTGCCAGCAGTTCGAACAGGTTCCAAGAGACCCAGTACTTC. This gives the protein CASSSNRFQETQYF.

This clonotype came up a few times. This chain connects TRBV27 to TRBJ2-5; 7 nucleotides align to TRBD2. Germline V gene sequence: CDR1 MNHEY, CDR2 SMNVEV (reference sequence). V gave up 5 bases and J gave up 2 bases; unmatched junction bases: 8. The CDR3 is made up of 15 amino acids. CDR3 sequence reads: CASSPGLEGQETQYF. CDR3 DNA sequence: TGTGCCAGCAGTCCTGGACTAGAGGGGCAAGAGACCCAGTACTTC.

This chain links TRBV28 with TRBJ1-2; D may be TRBD1 (6 bases). The CDR3 is made up of 13 amino acids. Trimming shortened V by 10 bases and J by 10 bases, and 22 bases separated the two germline ends. Germline-derived CDR1 and CDR2 are MDHEN and SYDVKM. The CDR3 DNA is TGTGCCACCCGGGGGCAGACCAGCGGAGTCTACACCTTC. Its translation is CATRGQTSGVYTF.

The J gene is TRBJ2-5, the V gene TRBV5-6; 9 bases line up with TRBD2. The junction had 3 bases not matched to a gene; V was cut back by 1 base and J by 2 bases. There are 15 residues in the CDR3. From germline, CDR1 is SGHDT and CDR2 YYEEEE. The CDR3 sequence: CASSLTSGPQETQYF. The CDR3 nucleotides read TGTGCCAGCAGCTTGACTAGCGGGCCGCAAGAGACCCAGTACTTC.

The gene calls are TRBV12-3 or TRBV12-4 and TRBJ1-1, with 8 bases aligning to TRBD1. There are 16 residues in the CDR3. J gave up 0 bases and V 3 bases, and 6 bases lay outside the gene matches. The CDR3 loop reads CASSFPGQDMNTEAFF. Written as DNA, the CDR3 is TGTGCCAGCAGTTTCCCGGGACAGGACATGAACACTGAAGCTTTCTTT.

The rearrangement uses TRBV7-3 and TRBJ2-5; maybe TRBD2 (6 bases). The CDR3 length is 16 residues. The germline V gene encodes CDR1 SGHTA and CDR2 FQGTGA. The V end was cut by 1 base, the J end by 5 bases, with 17 bases between. In DNA form, the CDR3 reads TGTGCCAGCAGCTTAATCGGGGGTATAAGGGGTGAGACCCAGTACTTC. Amino acids: CASSLIGGIRGETQYF.

This clonotype was observed a single time. Here the CDR3 DNA reads TGTGCCAGCAGTTTCGCAGCCTATGGCTACACCTTC. Translating gives CASSFAAYGYTF. The chain joins TRBV12-3 or TRBV12-4 to TRBJ1-2; D gene unclear. With 3 bases removed from V and 4 bases from J, the gap between germline ends came to 6 bases. CDR3 size: 12 residues.

The genes are TRBV27 and TRBJ2-7; possibly TRBD1 for D (5 bases). The CDR3 has 15 amino acids. The germline gives CDR1 MNHEY, CDR2 SMNVEV (reference sequence). V dropped 0 bases and J dropped 5 bases, with 14 bases sitting between them. The CDR3 sequence: CASSLSGAIGNEQYV. In DNA form, the CDR3 reads TGTGCCAGCAGTTTATCAGGGGCCATAGGGAACGAGCAGTACGTC.

The CDR3, as DNA: TGCGCCAGCAGCTTGGCCGGGGGGACAATTAGTCAAGAGACCCAGTACTTC. This translates into CASSLAGGTISQETQYF. This sequence joins TRBV5-1 and TRBJ2-5; tentatively, D is TRBD2 (7 bases). CDR3 length: 17 amino acids. Looked up from germline, CDR1 is SGHRS and CDR2 is YFSETQ. V was shortened by 0 bases and J by 2 bases, with 17 bases between the two germline ends.

This clonotype has at least ten counts. V usage is TRBV25-1 and J usage is TRBJ2-7; D could derive from TRBD1 or TRBD2 (5 bases each). The CDR3 is 12 residues long. Between the trimmed V and J ends, which lost 6 bases and 1 base, there was a span of 7 bases. Germline V gene sequence: CDR1 MGHDK, CDR2 SYGVNS. The CDR3 DNA follows: TGTGCCAGCAGAGGGGAGTCCTACGAGCAGTACTTC. Amino acids: CASRGESYEQYF.

The chain recombines TRBV7-8 with TRBJ2-7, with TRBD2 identical over 14 bases. The CDR3 runs to 17 residues. The trim removed 6 bases at V and 5 bases at J, leaving 12 bases unmatched. From germline, CDR1 is SGHVS and CDR2 FQNEAQ. The CDR3 is CASRPPGTSGGYNEQYF. In DNA, the CDR3 is TGTGCCAGCAGACCACCCGGGACTAGCGGGGGCTACAACGAGCAGTACTTC.

The table lists this clonotype with a few counts. The chain recombines TRBV6-2 or TRBV6-3 with TRBJ2-5; D remains ambiguous. CDR1 and CDR2 from the germline V gene are MNHEY and SVGEGT. Trimming took off 0 bases at V and 13 bases at J, with 9 bases between the two ends. The CDR3 is 11 residues long. The CDR3 bases are TGTGCCAGCAGTTACTCGTATAGTTGGTACTTC. This sequence encodes CASSYSYSWYF.

This clonotype was found a few times. This chain uses TRBV14 with TRBJ1-6, with 10 positions matching TRBD1. Trimming cost V 2 bases and J 8 bases; bases outside gene matches: 6. The CDR3 length is 16 residues. The germline V gene encodes CDR1 SGHDN and CDR2 FVKESK. CDR3 amino acids: CASSQLGTGEDSPLHF. CDR3 nucleotide sequence: TGTGCCAGCAGCCAACTCGGGACAGGGGAGGATTCACCCCTCCACTTT.

This rearrangement joins TRBV6-1 to TRBJ2-1; 7 positions agree with TRBD1. CDR1 MNHNS and CDR2 SASEGT come from the germline V gene. Germline trimming cut 6 bases from V and 8 bases from J; bases unmatched to any gene: 4. This CDR3 spans 12 amino acids. The CDR3 DNA follows: TGTGCCAGCAGACGAGGGGGCGATGAGCAGTTCTTC. Amino acid sequence: CASRRGGDEQFF.

This clonotype appeared a few times. This chain joins TRBV4-1 and TRBJ1-4; D uncertain. CDR1 and CDR2 from the germline V gene are MGHRA and YSYEKL. The CDR3 has 17 residues. Trimming stripped 0 bases from V and 8 bases from J, with 19 bases between. The CDR3 region is CASSQDLGPALGEKLFF. CDR3 DNA sequence: TGCGCCAGCAGCCAAGATTTAGGGCCCGCCTTGGGAGAAAAACTGTTTTTT.

This clonotype was seen a few times. The chain combines TRBV28 with TRBJ2-5, with a tentative D call TRBD1 (6 bases). In germline, CDR1 is MDHEN, CDR2 SYDVKM. V lost 6 bases to trimming and J lost 4 bases, with 30 bases between them. This CDR3 is built from 19 residues. CDR3 sequence (DNA): TGTGCCAGCAGCCTGTCAAACCGGGACCTAGGGGAAGGGGGAGAGACCCAGTACTTC. Encoded protein: CASSLSNRDLGEGGETQYF.

This clonotype has just a few counts. The rearrangement uses TRBV4-2 and TRBJ1-1, with TRBD1 identical over 11 bases. The CDR3 has 15 residues. Losses at the gene ends were 2 bases for V and 5 bases for J; bases not matched to a gene: 4. The germline V gene has CDR1 LGHNA and CDR2 YNFKEQ. CDR3 sequence reads: CASSQSDRGRTEAFF. DNA of the CDR3: TGTGCCAGCAGCCAATCGGACAGGGGGCGGACTGAAGCTTTCTTT.

The chain carries TRBV25-1 and TRBJ2-5; 8 bases are a match to TRBD2. The ends lost 7 bases at V and 4 bases at J; junction bases unmatched: 8. The germline V gene encodes CDR1 MGHDK and CDR2 SYGVNS. CDR3 length equals 14 residues. The CDR3: CASTRGGWGETQYF. The DNA of the CDR3 is TGTGCCAGCACCCGGGGGGGATGGGGAGAGACCCAGTACTTC.

The rearrangement uses TRBV6-5 and TRBJ1-6; 11 bases match TRBD1. With V trimmed by 2 bases and J by 9 bases, 3 bases remained unmatched. Per the germline V gene, CDR1 is MNHEY and CDR2 is SVGAGI. The CDR3 consists of 15 residues. CDR3: CASSYGGQGGSPLHF. The CDR3 DNA reads as TGTGCCAGCAGTTACGGGGGACAGGGGGGTTCACCCCTCCACTTT.

The V call is TRBV5-1, the J call TRBJ2-7; tentative D call: TRBD2 (5 bases). The V gene's germline CDR1 is SGHRS and CDR2 YFSETQ. The CDR3 contains 17 residues. Trimming removed 7 bases at V and 2 bases at J, with 25 bases between. The CDR3 is CASAREVGPRQTYEQYF. The CDR3 DNA sequence: TGCGCCAGCGCTCGGGAAGTGGGTCCAAGGCAAACCTACGAGCAGTACTTC.

The V gene is TRBV20-1, the J gene TRBJ2-4, with 7 nucleotides matching TRBD1. The CDR3 totals 10 residues. Trimming removed 5 bases from V and 13 bases from J; junction bases left unmatched: 5. Germline lookup yields CDR1 DFQATT and CDR2 SNEGSKA (reference sequence). The CDR3 region is CSAGDSQQYF. The CDR3 region has the DNA TGCAGTGCTGGGGACAGTCAGCAGTACTTC.

This rearrangement joins TRBV7-8 to TRBJ2-6; D perhaps matches TRBD2 (6 bases). Between the trimmed V and J ends, which lost 3 bases and 3 bases, there was a span of 9 bases. CDR3 length equals 15 residues. Germline V gives CDR1 SGHVS, CDR2 FQNEAQ. The CDR3: CASSFRGGGANVLTF. CDR3 bases: TGTGCCAGCAGCTTTAGGGGAGGTGGGGCCAACGTCCTGACTTTC.

J is TRBJ2-7 and V is TRBV28, with 9 bases matching TRBD1. Trimming removed 2 bases from V and 4 bases from J; junction bases left unmatched: 6. The length of the CDR3 is 15 residues. In germline, CDR1 is MDHEN, CDR2 SYDVKM. The chain's CDR3 is CASSLGDRDMYEQYF. The DNA of the CDR3 is TGTGCCAGCAGTTTAGGGGACAGGGATATGTACGAGCAGTACTTC.

This clonotype was seen more than once but under ten times. The gene calls are TRBV7-9 and TRBJ2-2; D may match TRBD1 or TRBD2 (5 bases each). CDR3 size: 15 residues. Looked up from germline, CDR1 is SEHNR and CDR2 is FQNEAQ (reference sequence). Trimming took 8 bases from V and 7 from J, leaving 20 bases between them. DNA for the CDR3: TGTGCCAGCGAGTACCCCATCCGGGGCCACGGGGAGCTGTTTTTT. Translated: CASEYPIRGHGELFF.

The sample holds a few counts of this clonotype. J is TRBJ2-7 and V is TRBV28; TRBD1 agrees at 9 bases. Germline trimming cut 5 bases from V and 4 bases from J; bases unmatched to any gene: 9. Per the germline V gene, CDR1 is MDHEN and CDR2 is SYDVKM. This CDR3 has 15 amino acids. The CDR3 DNA reads TGTGCCAGCAGTCTTACACCCGGACAGGGGTACGAGCAGTACTTC. As protein: CASSLTPGQGYEQYF.